Following are 24 T cell receptor beta chains from one sample sequenced in a study of blood T cell repertoires in COVID-19. Method: immunoSEQ multiplex PCR; TCRdb's copy keeps in-frame clones and lacks some. In the table there are about 72,000 clones, roughly 86% of which are singletons. Sequencing was done on a sample of peripheral blood. These receptors all stem from a woman aged 60-75 years with acute or convalescent COVID-19.

The chain links TRBV18 to TRBJ1-2; perhaps TRBD1 as D (5 bases). In germline, CDR1 is KGHSH, CDR2 LQKENI. V lost 3 bases to trimming and J lost 4 bases, with 18 bases between them. This CDR3 is built from 16 residues. CDR3 amino acids: CASSPSGGGVIYGYTF. The CDR3 DNA reads as TGTGCCAGCTCACCTAGCGGTGGAGGGGTCATCTATGGCTACACCTTC.

This chain uses TRBV7-9 with TRBJ2-3; 10 bases line up with TRBD2. The V gene end was trimmed by 4 bases and the J gene end by 1 base; junction bases not matched to a gene: 5. The CDR3 is made up of 16 amino acids. Germline CDR1 SEHNR, CDR2 FQNEAQ (reference sequence). The CDR3 sequence is CASSSAGTSGTDTQYF. Here the CDR3 DNA reads TGTGCCAGCAGCTCTGCCGGGACTAGCGGCACAGATACGCAGTATTTT.

The V and J genes are TRBV5-1 and TRBJ2-7, with 11 bases matching TRBD1. The CDR3 is 15 amino acids. Germline V gene data show CDR1 as SGHRS and CDR2 as YFSETQ. The junction had 5 bases not matched to a gene; V was cut back by 4 bases and J by 2 bases. CDR3 nucleotides: TGCGCCAGCAGCCAAGGGACAGGGGGTACCTACGAGCAGTACTTC. Residues: CASSQGTGGTYEQYF.

The V call is TRBV5-1, the J call TRBJ1-2; D perhaps matches TRBD1 (6 bases). CDR3 size: 16 residues. V dropped 4 bases and J dropped 8 bases, with 24 bases sitting between them. The germline V gene has CDR1 SGHRS and CDR2 YFSETQ. The CDR3 sequence: CASSHQAGARFQGYTF. CDR3 nucleotides: TGCGCCAGCAGCCATCAAGCAGGGGCGAGGTTTCAAGGCTACACCTTC.

V is TRBV21-1 and J is TRBJ2-7; the D segment call TRBD1 is taken from the table without a DNA check. TRBV21-1 is a pseudogene locus. The CDR3 runs 14 residues. CDR3 nucleotide sequence: TGTGCCAGCAGCAAATATGACAGCCCCTACGAGCAGTACTTC. As protein: CASSKYDSPYEQYF.

This clone was seen once. This rearrangement joins TRBV7-9 to TRBJ1-3; no definite D call. The length of the CDR3 is 15 residues. The V end lost 4 bases, the J end lost 1 base, and 11 bases lay between the germline ends. Germline V lookup: CDR1 SEHNR, CDR2 FQNEAQ (reference sequence). The CDR3, as DNA: TGTGCCAGCAGCTCCTCGCGTGTGTCTGGAAACACCATATATTTT. Residues: CASSSSRVSGNTIYF.

The V and J genes are TRBV28 and TRBJ2-3; the D is unclear. Trimming took 3 bases from V and 1 from J, leaving 5 bases between them. The CDR3 has 13 residues. Germline V lookup: CDR1 MDHEN, CDR2 SYDVKM. The CDR3 nucleotides read TGTGCCAGCAGTTTCCCAGGCACAGATACGCAGTATTTT. This translates into CASSFPGTDTQYF.

This sequence joins TRBV14 and TRBJ1-1; the match to TRBD1 covers 7 bases. The V and J ends lost 4 bases and 8 bases, in that order; junction bases with no gene match: 7. This CDR3 has 13 residues. CDR1 is SGHDN and CDR2 is FVKESK in the germline V gene. This CDR3 is CASSPQGRKEAFF. The CDR3 DNA sequence: TGTGCCAGCAGCCCACAGGGGAGAAAGGAAGCTTTCTTT.

The rearrangement links TRBV29-1 to TRBJ2-1; 7 bases are shared with TRBD1. CDR3 length: 14 residues. J lost 5 bases, V lost 4 bases, and 8 bases had no gene match. CDR1 and CDR2 (germline): SQVTM, ANQGSEA. The CDR3 coding sequence is TGCAGCGTTGCGCAACAGGGGACCCACAATGAGCAGTTCTTC. Protein product: CSVAQQGTHNEQFF.

This clone was found once. J is TRBJ2-3 and V is TRBV7-9; no definite D call. This CDR3 has 15 residues. The V end lost 1 base, the J end lost 2 bases, and 10 bases lay between the germline ends. The germline V gene encodes CDR1 SEHNR and CDR2 FQNEAQ (reference sequence). CDR3 protein: CASSLESPFTDTQYF. The CDR3 DNA sequence: TGTGCCAGCAGCTTAGAGAGCCCCTTCACAGATACGCAGTATTTT.

The chain uses TRBV19 and TRBJ2-4; 7 bases align to TRBD2. The CDR3 is 13 residues long. Germline assignment: CDR1 LNHDA and CDR2 SQIVND (reference sequence). Losses at the gene ends were 10 bases for V and 7 bases for J; bases not matched to a gene: 10. This chain's CDR3 is CATQLGRTNIQYF. The CDR3 nucleotides are TGTGCCACCCAACTCGGGAGGACGAACATTCAGTACTTC.

The chain is built from TRBV5-1 and TRBJ2-1, with 14 bases identical to TRBD2. J was trimmed by 6 bases and V by 0 bases; bases with no gene match: 2. This CDR3 region has 16 residues. Germline-derived CDR1 and CDR2 are SGHRS and YFSETQ. The CDR3: CASSLEGTSGGNEQFF. The CDR3, as DNA: TGCGCCAGCAGCTTGGAGGGGACTAGCGGGGGCAATGAGCAGTTCTTC.

The chain couples TRBV5-4 to TRBJ2-5; D gene unclear. The CDR3 is 13 amino acids. Germline values: CDR1 SGHNT, CDR2 YYREEE (reference sequence). The germline V and J ends were trimmed by 2 bases and 4 bases, with 9 bases remaining between them. CDR3 DNA sequence: TGTGCCAGCAGCTTAACCGGTGGAGAGACCCAGTACTTC. This codes for CASSLTGGETQYF.

The chain recombines TRBV5-1 with TRBJ2-7; 8 bases fit TRBD1. J was trimmed by 5 bases and V by 3 bases; bases with no gene match: 10. Germline CDR1 reads SGHRS; CDR2 reads YFSETQ. This CDR3 is built from 15 residues. The CDR3 reads CASSWAGRGRDEQYF. CDR3 nucleotide sequence: TGCGCCAGCAGCTGGGCGGGCAGGGGGCGAGACGAGCAGTACTTC.

This chain uses TRBV9 with TRBJ2-5, with D possibly matching TRBD1 (5 bases). This CDR3 is 16 amino acids long. Per the germline V gene, CDR1 is SGDLS and CDR2 is YYNGEE. The germline V and J ends were trimmed by 0 bases and 5 bases, with 17 bases remaining between them. CDR3 sequence: CASSVASGAVGETQYF. In nucleotides, the CDR3 is TGTGCCAGCAGCGTAGCTTCTGGGGCTGTGGGGGAGACCCAGTACTTC.

The gene calls are TRBV3-1 (or the pseudogene TRBV3-2) and TRBJ2-5, with 7 bases that match TRBD2. Per the germline V gene, CDR1 is LGHDT and CDR2 is YNNKEL (reference sequence). The CDR3 length is 13 residues. V lost 4 bases, J lost 4 bases, and 3 bases stayed unmatched. The CDR3 is CASSPRLAETQYF. The CDR3, as DNA: TGTGCCAGCAGCCCCCGACTAGCAGAGACCCAGTACTTC.

This rearrangement joins TRBV19 to TRBJ2-2, with D tentatively TRBD1 (7 bases). The V end was cut by 7 bases, the J end by 5 bases, with 14 bases between. The germline CDR1 and CDR2 sequences are LNHDA and SQIVND (reference sequence). The CDR3 loop spans 14 amino acids. The CDR3 spells CASKEQGRTGELFF. CDR3 DNA: TGTGCCAGTAAAGAACAGGGGAGGACCGGGGAGCTGTTTTTT.

This chain joins TRBV5-1 and TRBJ2-1; D gene uncertain. Germline V lookup: CDR1 SGHRS, CDR2 YFSETQ. V dropped 0 bases and J dropped 7 bases, with 8 bases sitting between them. The CDR3 consists of 13 residues. The CDR3 spells CASSLGARNEQFF. CDR3 nucleotides: TGCGCCAGCAGCTTGGGGGCCCGAAATGAGCAGTTCTTC.

The rearrangement uses TRBV5-5 and TRBJ2-3; perhaps TRBD2 as D (5 bases). This CDR3 spans 13 amino acids. The V gene lost 2 bases and the J gene lost 4 bases, with 8 bases spanning the gap. The germline gives CDR1 SGHKS, CDR2 YYEKEE (reference sequence). The CDR3 protein is CASSFKGADTQYF. Written as DNA, the CDR3 is TGTGCCAGCAGCTTTAAGGGAGCAGATACGCAGTATTTT.

This chain joins TRBV14 and TRBJ2-7; possible D gene TRBD2, 6 bases. Germline assignment: CDR1 SGHDN and CDR2 FVKESK. The CDR3 has 17 residues. V dropped 0 bases and J dropped 3 bases, with 18 bases sitting between them. CDR3 bases: TGTGCCAGCAGCCAAGAACGGCTGGATTGGGGGGTCTACGAGCAGTACTTC. Amino acid sequence: CASSQERLDWGVYEQYF.

The J gene is TRBJ2-1, the V gene TRBV19, with D maybe TRBD1 (5 bases). V dropped 1 base and J dropped 9 bases, with 7 bases sitting between them. Germline CDR1 is LNHDA and CDR2 is SQIVND (reference sequence). This CDR3 has 12 residues. CDR3 nucleotides: TGTGCCAGTAGTATAGGAAGGGGTGAGCAGTTCTTC. It codes for CASSIGRGEQFF.

The chain joins TRBV5-8 to TRBJ1-4; D is unresolved. Deletions cut 7 bases from V and 6 bases from J, with 7 bases between. CDR3 length equals 11 residues. Germline V lookup: CDR1 SGHTS, CDR2 YDEGEE. CDR3 coding DNA: TGTGCCAGCCGCGTTTATGAAAAACTGTTTTTT. This translates into CASRVYEKLFF.

The chain has TRBV2 and TRBJ2-1; tentatively, D is TRBD1 (6 bases). Germline V gene data show CDR1 as SNHLY and CDR2 as FYNNEI. The CDR3 has 15 amino acids. V dropped 10 bases and J dropped 9 bases, with 25 bases sitting between them. The CDR3 bases are TGTGCCACAGGCCCCACTCGGACAGCGACTGGTGAGCAGTTCTTC. Residues: CATGPTRTATGEQFF.

The CDR3 here is CASSPDSGGYEQYF. The CDR3 DNA follows: TGTGCCAGCAGCCCCGACTCGGGAGGCTACGAGCAGTACTTC. The chain couples TRBV7-9 to TRBJ2-7, with 7 bases aligning to TRBD2. The length of the CDR3 is 14 residues. V was pared by 5 bases and J by 3 bases, with 7 bases of the junction left unmatched. Germline V gene lookup returns CDR1 SEHNR and CDR2 FQNEAQ (reference sequence).